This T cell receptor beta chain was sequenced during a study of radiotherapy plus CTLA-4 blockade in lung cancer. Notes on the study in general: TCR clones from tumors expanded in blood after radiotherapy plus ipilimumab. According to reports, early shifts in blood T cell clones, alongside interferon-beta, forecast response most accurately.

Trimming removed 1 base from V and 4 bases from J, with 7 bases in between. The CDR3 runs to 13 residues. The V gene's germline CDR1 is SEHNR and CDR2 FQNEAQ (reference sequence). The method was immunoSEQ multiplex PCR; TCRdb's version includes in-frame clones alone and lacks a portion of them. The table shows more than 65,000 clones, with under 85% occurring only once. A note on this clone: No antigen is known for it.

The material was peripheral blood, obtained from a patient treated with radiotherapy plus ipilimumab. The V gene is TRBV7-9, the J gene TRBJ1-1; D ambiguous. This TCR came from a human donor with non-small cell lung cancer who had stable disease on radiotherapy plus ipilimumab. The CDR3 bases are TGTGCCAGCAGCTTAGGTGGAATCACTGAAGCTTTCTTT. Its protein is CASSLGGITEAFF.